This is a list of T cell receptor beta chains from one sample in a study of blood T cell repertoires in COVID-19. Sequencing used immunoSEQ multiplex PCR; TCRdb keeps in-frame clones, though not all of them. Among 150,000 to 200,000 clones listed, 90% were seen once. Sequencing was done on a sample of peripheral blood. All receptors derive from a man between 60 and 75 years old with active or convalescent COVID-19. Both conserved end residues are part of each CDR3. D genes are given only for firm matches. Rows give clone size only sometimes, using once, few, many, or a class for an expanded clone.

TRBD1	18	TRBV19	TRBJ1-1	.	CASTLSGPTGTGGLGAFF	TGTGCCAGTACCCTCTCGGGCCCAACCGGGACAGGGGGTCTAGGAGCTTTCTTT
TRBD1	14	TRBV6-5	TRBJ1-6	.	CASSGQGVGSPLHF	TGTGCCAGCAGCGGACAGGGGGTCGGTTCACCCCTCCACTTT
TRBD1	15	TRBV6-6	TRBJ1-2	.	CASTIGTGVNYGYTF	TGTGCCAGCACCATCGGGACAGGAGTAAACTATGGCTACACCTTC
TRBD1	14	TRBV19	TRBJ1-1	.	CASSIDPDRDEAFF	TGTGCCAGTAGTATAGATCCGGACAGGGATGAAGCTTTCTTT
.	17	TRBV7-9	TRBJ1-4	.	CASSLGALGGVPEKLFF	TGTGCCAGCAGCTTAGGGGCCCTCGGGGGGGTCCCTGAAAAACTGTTTTTT
TRBD1	16	TRBV5-1	TRBJ2-1	.	CASSRGQANSYNEQFF	TGCGCCAGCAGCCGGGGACAGGCGAACTCCTACAATGAGCAGTTCTTC
.	13	TRBV6-5	TRBJ1-1	.	CASSYRRRAEAFF	TGTGCCAGCAGTTACCGTCGGAGGGCTGAAGCTTTCTTT
.	13	TRBV6-1	TRBJ1-6	.	CASSEVRVSPLHF	TGTGCCAGCAGTGAGGTCAGGGTTTCACCCCTCCACTTT
.	18	TRBV18	TRBJ2-2	.	CASSPRVAPITSSGELFF	TGTGCCAGCTCACCAAGGGTCGCGCCCATAACTAGTTCCGGGGAGCTGTTTTTT
.	17	TRBV7-8	TRBJ1-5	.	CASSPGRQAYSNQPQHF	TGTGCCAGCAGCCCGGGGAGGCAGGCGTATAGCAATCAGCCCCAGCATTTT
TRBD1	13	TRBV27	TRBJ1-6	.	CASSLGQGVPLHF	TGTGCCAGCAGTCTGGGACAGGGGGTCCCCCTCCACTTT
TRBD2	15	TRBV2	TRBJ2-3	.	CASSRSGLATDTQYF	TGTGCCAGCAGTCGATCGGGACTAGCGACAGATACGCAGTATTTT
TRBD1	15	TRBV5-1	TRBJ1-6	.	CASSLGTGTNSPLHF	TGCGCCAGCAGCTTGGGGACAGGAACCAATTCACCCCTCCACTTT
.	11	TRBV12-3/TRBV12-4	TRBJ1-2	.	CASSFQYGYTF	TGTGCCAGCAGTTTTCAGTATGGCTACACCTTC
.	15	TRBV6-2/TRBV6-3	TRBJ2-5	.	CASSDYRDSQETQYF	TGTGCCAGCAGCGATTACCGGGACTCCCAAGAGACCCAGTACTTC
TRBD2	14	TRBV7-2	TRBJ2-2	.	CASSPSGRAGELFF	TGTGCCAGCAGCCCTAGCGGGAGGGCCGGGGAGCTGTTTTTT
.	14	TRBV30	TRBJ2-7	.	CAWTQDYQTYEQYF	TGTGCCTGGACTCAGGACTACCAAACCTACGAGCAGTACTTC
TRBD1	14	TRBV12-5	TRBJ1-2	.	CASGLTQGAYGYTF	TGTGCTAGTGGTTTGACACAGGGGGCCTATGGCTACACCTTC
TRBD1	13	TRBV5-4	TRBJ1-2	.	CASSPDRGSGYTF	TGTGCCAGCAGCCCGGACAGGGGCTCTGGCTACACCTTC
.	13	TRBV14	TRBJ1-2	.	CASSLAIYYGYTF	TGTGCCAGCAGCCTCGCGATCTACTATGGCTACACCTTC
.	14	TRBV19	TRBJ1-2	.	CASSPGGSNYGYTF	TGTGCCAGTAGCCCTGGGGGCTCTAACTATGGCTACACCTTC
TRBD2	19	TRBV7-6	TRBJ2-1	.	CASSSIGTSGRTAYNEQFF	TGTGCCAGCAGCTCAATTGGGACTAGCGGGAGGACGGCCTACAATGAGCAGTTCTTC
TRBD1	13	TRBV10-1	TRBJ2-7	few	CASSRDRAYEQYF	TGCGCCAGCAGCCGGGACAGGGCCTACGAGCAGTACTTC
TRBD1	15	TRBV6-2/TRBV6-3	TRBJ1-2	.	CASSYHQEGAWGYTF	TGTGCCAGCAGTTACCATCAAGAGGGGGCATGGGGCTACACCTTC
.	15	TRBV7-2	TRBJ1-4	once	CASSPRGGFEEKLFF	TGTGCCAGCAGTCCGAGAGGTGGGTTCGAGGAAAAACTGTTTTTT
.	14	TRBV19	TRBJ1-5	few	CASSTVSSNQPQHF	TGTGCCAGTAGTACCGTATCGAGCAATCAGCCCCAGCATTTT
TRBD2	16	TRBV5-1	TRBJ2-5	.	CASSTGLAGDRETQYF	TGCGCCAGCAGCACCGGACTAGCGGGAGATAGGGAGACCCAGTACTTC
TRBD2	12	TRBV6-5	TRBJ2-4	.	CASSPGGNIQYF	TGTGCCAGCAGTCCGGGGGGAAACATTCAGTACTTC
TRBD1	14	TRBV19	TRBJ1-2	.	CASSLDLTGSGYTF	TGTGCCAGTAGTCTCGATCTGACAGGGTCTGGCTACACCTTC
.	15	TRBV7-9	TRBJ2-7	.	CASSLERGLTYEQYF	TGTGCCAGCAGCTTAGAGAGGGGGTTGACCTACGAGCAGTACTTC
.	15	TRBV6-5	TRBJ2-3	.	CASSFLPGAGDTQYF	TGTGCCAGCAGTTTTCTCCCAGGGGCAGGAGATACGCAGTATTTT
TRBD1	15	TRBV27	TRBJ1-5	once	CASSWGQGQGQPQHF	TGTGCCAGCAGTTGGGGACAGGGACAAGGTCAGCCCCAGCATTTT
.	15	TRBV19	TRBJ1-5	.	CASSIEQGSNQPQHF	TGTGCCAGTAGTATCGAACAGGGTAGCAATCAGCCCCAGCATTTT
TRBD2	15	TRBV6-5	TRBJ2-7	.	CASSYGGSSNYEQYF	TGTGCCAGCAGTTACGGCGGGAGCAGTAACTACGAGCAGTACTTC
.	15	TRBV5-6	TRBJ2-7	.	CASSLMGPKNYEQYF	TGTGCCAGCAGCTTAATGGGGCCTAAAAACTACGAGCAGTACTTC
.	15	TRBV27	TRBJ2-2	.	CASSLRGLNTGELFF	TGTGCCAGCAGTTTAAGAGGGCTCAACACCGGGGAGCTGTTTTTT
.	14	TRBV19	TRBJ1-2	.	CASSISQANYGYTF	TGTGCCAGTAGTATTAGTCAGGCTAACTATGGCTACACCTTC
TRBD1	17	TRBV27	TRBJ1-2	.	CASSFDRGGPTNYGYTF	TGTGCCAGCAGTTTTGACAGGGGGGGACCTACTAACTATGGCTACACCTTC
.	14	TRBV5-1	TRBJ1-5	.	CASSLEGIGQPQHF	TGCGCCAGCAGCTTGGAGGGGATTGGTCAGCCCCAGCATTTT
TRBD2	16	TRBV3-1/TRBV3-2	TRBJ2-7	once	CASSLRGAGGVDEQYF	TGTGCCAGCAGCCTCCGTGGAGCGGGAGGCGTAGACGAGCAGTACTTC
.	19	TRBV27	TRBJ1-5	once	CASSLSSRDSRGYGQPQHF	TGTGCCAGCAGTTTAAGCAGCCGGGACTCCCGGGGATACGGTCAGCCCCAGCATTTT
TRBD1	15	TRBV14	TRBJ1-2	.	CASSQDYRGGYGYTF	TGTGCCAGCAGCCAAGATTACAGGGGCGGCTATGGCTACACCTTC
TRBD2	14	TRBV6-1	TRBJ2-3	.	CASSERGGADTQYF	TGTGCCAGCAGTGAACGCGGGGGAGCAGATACGCAGTATTTT
.	15	TRBV12-5	TRBJ1-4	.	CASGFGQSLNEKLFF	TGTGCTAGTGGTTTCGGACAGAGCCTTAATGAAAAACTGTTTTTT
.	14	TRBV7-9	TRBJ1-1	.	CASRSDVTNTEAFF	TGTGCCAGCAGGAGCGACGTTACGAACACTGAAGCTTTCTTT
.	15	TRBV18	TRBJ2-7	few	CASSPPSQSTYEQYF	TGTGCCAGCTCACCACCGAGTCAATCCACCTACGAGCAGTACTTC
.	18	TRBV4-1	TRBJ1-4	once	CASSQPTRGSGFAEKLFF	TGCGCCAGCAGCCAACCGACTAGGGGCTCGGGGTTCGCTGAAAAACTGTTTTTT
.	15	TRBV2	TRBJ1-3	.	CASRLDRNSGNTIYF	TGTGCCAGCAGGCTAGACAGAAACTCTGGAAACACCATATATTTT
.	16	TRBV15	TRBJ2-2	.	CATSRETRLDTGELFF	TGTGCCACCAGCAGAGAGACGAGACTAGACACCGGGGAGCTGTTTTTT
.	16	TRBV21-1	TRBJ1-1	.	CASSIDRGRDNTEAFF	TGTGCCAGCAGCATCGACAGGGGGCGGGACAACACTGAAGCTTTCTTT
.	15	TRBV7-6	TRBJ2-1	.	CASSRTGPRNNEQFF	TGTGCCAGCAGCCGTACAGGGCCTCGCAACAATGAGCAGTTCTTC
TRBD1	15	TRBV11-2	TRBJ2-7	once	CASSRRGQDPYEQYF	TGTGCCAGCAGCCGCCGGGGACAGGACCCCTACGAGCAGTACTTC
TRBD1	15	TRBV5-1	TRBJ1-4	few	CASRLQGTANEKLFF	TGCGCCAGCAGGTTACAGGGGACGGCTAATGAAAAACTGTTTTTT
.	15	TRBV7-9	TRBJ1-2	.	CASSLVGARLYGYTF	TGTGCCAGCAGCTTAGTTGGTGCCAGGCTCTATGGCTACACCTTC
.	16	TRBV11-2	TRBJ2-1	.	CASSLGSAGSYNEQFF	TGTGCCAGCAGCTTAGGGTCCGCGGGGTCCTACAATGAGCAGTTCTTC
.	15	TRBV6-5	TRBJ2-5	.	CASSYTRDSQETQYF	TGTGCCAGCAGTTACACGCGGGACTCCCAAGAGACCCAGTACTTC
TRBD1	15	TRBV11-2	TRBJ1-1	.	CASSLDRAMNTEAFF	TGTGCCAGCAGCTTGGACAGGGCCATGAACACTGAAGCTTTCTTT